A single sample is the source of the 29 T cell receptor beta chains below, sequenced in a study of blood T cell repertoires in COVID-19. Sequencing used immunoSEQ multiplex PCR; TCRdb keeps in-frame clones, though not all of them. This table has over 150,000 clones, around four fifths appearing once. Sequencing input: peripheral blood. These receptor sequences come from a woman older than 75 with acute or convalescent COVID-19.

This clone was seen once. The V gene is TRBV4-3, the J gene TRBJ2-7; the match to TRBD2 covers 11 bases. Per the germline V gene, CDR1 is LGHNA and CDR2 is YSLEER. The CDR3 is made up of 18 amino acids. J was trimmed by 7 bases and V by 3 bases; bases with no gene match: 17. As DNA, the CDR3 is TGCGCCAGCAGCCATCAGGGTGGGCTGACTAGCGGGGTTAAGGAGCAGTACTTC. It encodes CASSHQGGLTSGVKEQYF.

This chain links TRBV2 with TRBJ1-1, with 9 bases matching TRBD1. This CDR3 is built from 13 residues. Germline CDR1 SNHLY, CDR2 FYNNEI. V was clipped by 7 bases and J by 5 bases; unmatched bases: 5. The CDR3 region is CASTLQGATEAFF. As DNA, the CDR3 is TGTGCCAGCACCCTACAGGGGGCGACTGAAGCTTTCTTT.

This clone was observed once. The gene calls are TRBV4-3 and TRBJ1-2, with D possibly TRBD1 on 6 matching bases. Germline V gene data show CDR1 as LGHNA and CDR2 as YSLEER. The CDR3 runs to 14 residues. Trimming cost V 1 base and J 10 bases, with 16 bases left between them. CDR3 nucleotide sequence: TGCGCCAGCAGCCAAGTCGGGGGGGCAGTCGACTACACCTTC. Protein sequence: CASSQVGGAVDYTF.

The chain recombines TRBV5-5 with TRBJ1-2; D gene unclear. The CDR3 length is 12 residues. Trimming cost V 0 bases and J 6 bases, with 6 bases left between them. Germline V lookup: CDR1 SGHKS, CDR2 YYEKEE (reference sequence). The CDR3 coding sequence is TGTGCCAGCAGCTTGGCGGAGGATGGCTACACCTTC. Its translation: CASSLAEDGYTF.

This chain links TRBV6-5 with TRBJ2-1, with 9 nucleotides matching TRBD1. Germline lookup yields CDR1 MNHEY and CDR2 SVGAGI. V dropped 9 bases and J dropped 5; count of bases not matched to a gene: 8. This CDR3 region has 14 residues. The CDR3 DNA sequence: TGTGCCAGTAGGACAGGGGACAAGGACAATGAGCAGTTCTTC. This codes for CASRTGDKDNEQFF.

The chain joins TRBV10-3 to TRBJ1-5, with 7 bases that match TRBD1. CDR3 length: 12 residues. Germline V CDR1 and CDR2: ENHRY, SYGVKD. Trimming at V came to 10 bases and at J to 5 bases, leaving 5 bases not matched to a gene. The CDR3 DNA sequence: TGTGCCACCGGACAGGCCGATCAGCCCCAGCATTTT. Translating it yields CATGQADQPQHF.

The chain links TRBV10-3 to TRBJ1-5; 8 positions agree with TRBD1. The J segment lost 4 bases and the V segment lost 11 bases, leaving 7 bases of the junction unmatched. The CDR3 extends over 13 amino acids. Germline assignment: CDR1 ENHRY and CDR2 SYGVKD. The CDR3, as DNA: TGTGCCGCCCGGGACAGGATAAATCAGCCCCAGCATTTT. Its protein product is CAARDRINQPQHF.

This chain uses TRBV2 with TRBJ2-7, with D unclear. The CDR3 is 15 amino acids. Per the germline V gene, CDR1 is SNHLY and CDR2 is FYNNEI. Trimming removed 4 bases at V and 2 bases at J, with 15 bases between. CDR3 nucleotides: TGTGCCAGCAGTGGCCTTACAACAGTTACCTACGAGCAGTACTTC. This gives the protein CASSGLTTVTYEQYF. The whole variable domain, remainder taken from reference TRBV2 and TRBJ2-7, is EPEVTQTPSHQVTQMGQEVILRCVPISNHLYFYWYRQILGQKVEFLVSFYNNEISEKSEIFDDQFSVERPDGSNFTLKIRSTKLEDSAMYFCASSGLTTVTYEQYFGPGTRLTVT.

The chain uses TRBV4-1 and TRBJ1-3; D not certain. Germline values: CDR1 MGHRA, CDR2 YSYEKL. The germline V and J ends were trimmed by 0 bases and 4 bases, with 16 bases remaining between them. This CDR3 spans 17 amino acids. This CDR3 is CASSQDPDSIGGNTIYF. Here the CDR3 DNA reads TGCGCCAGCAGCCAAGATCCCGACTCCATTGGGGGAAACACCATATATTTT.

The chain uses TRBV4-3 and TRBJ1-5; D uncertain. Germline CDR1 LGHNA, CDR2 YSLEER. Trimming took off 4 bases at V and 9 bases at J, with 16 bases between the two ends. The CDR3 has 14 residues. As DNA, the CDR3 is TGCGCCAGCAGCCTTTCGTTTGGAGCATGGCCCCAGCATTTT. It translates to CASSLSFGAWPQHF.

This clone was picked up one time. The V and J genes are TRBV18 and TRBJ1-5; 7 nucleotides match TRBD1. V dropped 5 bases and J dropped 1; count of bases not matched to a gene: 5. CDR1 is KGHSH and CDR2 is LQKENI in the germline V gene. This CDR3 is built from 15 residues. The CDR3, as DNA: TGTGCCAGCTCATCTAAACAGGGGAGCAATCAGCCCCAGCATTTT. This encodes CASSSKQGSNQPQHF. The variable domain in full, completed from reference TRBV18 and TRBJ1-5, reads NAGVMQNPRHLVRRRGQEARLRCSPMKGHSHVYWYRQLPEEGLKFMVYLQKENIIDESGMPKERFSAEFPKEGPSILRIQQVVRGDSAAYFCASSSKQGSNQPQHFGDGTRLSIL.

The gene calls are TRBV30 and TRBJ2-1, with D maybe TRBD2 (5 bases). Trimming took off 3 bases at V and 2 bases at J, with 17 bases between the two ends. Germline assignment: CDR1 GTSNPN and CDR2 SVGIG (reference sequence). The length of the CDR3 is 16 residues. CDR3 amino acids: CAWSPGIRTTYNEQFF. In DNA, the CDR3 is TGTGCCTGGAGCCCGGGGATTCGGACGACCTACAATGAGCAGTTCTTC.

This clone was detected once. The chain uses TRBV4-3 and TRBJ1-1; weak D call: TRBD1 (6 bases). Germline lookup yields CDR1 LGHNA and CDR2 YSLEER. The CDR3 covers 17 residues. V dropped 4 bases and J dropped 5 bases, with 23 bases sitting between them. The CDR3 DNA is TGCGCCAGCAGCCTAAGCGCCATCGCACAGGGAGGGACTGAAGCTTTCTTT. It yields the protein CASSLSAIAQGGTEAFF.

The CDR3 protein is CASSQARSTNEKLFF. The CDR3 DNA sequence: TGTGCCAGCTCACAGGCCAGGTCAACTAATGAAAAACTGTTTTTT. The chain is built from TRBV18 and TRBJ1-4; no clear D gene. V was pared by 4 bases and J by 0 bases, with 9 bases between. The CDR3 runs 15 residues. Germline-derived CDR1 and CDR2 are KGHSH and LQKENI.

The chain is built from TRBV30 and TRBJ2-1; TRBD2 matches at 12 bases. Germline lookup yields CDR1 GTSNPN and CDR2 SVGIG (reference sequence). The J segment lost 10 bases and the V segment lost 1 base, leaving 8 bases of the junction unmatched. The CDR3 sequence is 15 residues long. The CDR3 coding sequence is TGTGCCTGGAGTGGACTAGCGGGGGCCTTCTCGGAGCAGTTCTTC. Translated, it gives CAWSGLAGAFSEQFF.

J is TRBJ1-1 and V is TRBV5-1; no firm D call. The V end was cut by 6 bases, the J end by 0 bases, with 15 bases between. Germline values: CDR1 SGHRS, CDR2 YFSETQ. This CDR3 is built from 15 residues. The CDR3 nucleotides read TGCGCCAGCAATCTCAACAGAAGCATGAACACTGAAGCTTTCTTT. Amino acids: CASNLNRSMNTEAFF.

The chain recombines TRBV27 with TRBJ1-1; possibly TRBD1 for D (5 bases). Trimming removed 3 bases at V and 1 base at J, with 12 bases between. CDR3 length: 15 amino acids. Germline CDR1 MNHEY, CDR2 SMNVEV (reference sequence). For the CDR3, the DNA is TGTGCCAGCAGTTTGATGACAGCCAAGAACACTGAAGCTTTCTTT. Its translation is CASSLMTAKNTEAFF.

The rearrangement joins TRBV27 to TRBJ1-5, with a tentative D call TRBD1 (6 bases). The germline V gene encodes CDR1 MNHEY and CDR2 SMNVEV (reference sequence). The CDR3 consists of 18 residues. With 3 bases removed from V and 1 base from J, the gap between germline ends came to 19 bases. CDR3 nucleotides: TGTGCCAGCAGTTTGGTCTCGGGCAGGGGATTAAGCAATCAGCCCCAGCATTTT. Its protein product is CASSLVSGRGLSNQPQHF.

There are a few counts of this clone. For the CDR3, the DNA is TGTGCCAGCAGCCAAGATGGACAGGGGATAAATGGCTACACCTTC. Protein sequence: CASSQDGQGINGYTF. The chain has TRBV4-2 and TRBJ1-2; 9 bases are a match to TRBD1. The CDR3 length is 15 residues. Trimming took 0 bases from V and 6 from J; bases not matched to a gene: 5. Germline CDR1 reads LGHNA; CDR2 reads YNFKEQ.

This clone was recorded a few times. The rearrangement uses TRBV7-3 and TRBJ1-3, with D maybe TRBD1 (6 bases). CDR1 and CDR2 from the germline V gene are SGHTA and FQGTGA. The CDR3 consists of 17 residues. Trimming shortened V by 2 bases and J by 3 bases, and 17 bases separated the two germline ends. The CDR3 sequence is CASSLGPSGAFGNTIYF. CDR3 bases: TGTGCCAGCAGCTTAGGTCCCTCAGGGGCCTTTGGAAACACCATATATTTT.

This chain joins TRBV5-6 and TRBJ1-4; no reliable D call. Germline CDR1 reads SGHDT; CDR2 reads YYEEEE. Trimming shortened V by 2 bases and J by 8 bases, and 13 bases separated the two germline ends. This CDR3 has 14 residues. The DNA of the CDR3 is TGTGCCAGCAGCTTACAAACGCGGCGAGAAAAACTGTTTTTT. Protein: CASSLQTRREKLFF.

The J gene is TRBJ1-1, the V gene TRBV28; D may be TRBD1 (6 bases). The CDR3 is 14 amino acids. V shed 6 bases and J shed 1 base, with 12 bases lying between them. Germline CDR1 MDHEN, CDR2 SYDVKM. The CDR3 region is CASRPGTKNTEAFF. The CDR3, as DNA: TGTGCCAGCAGGCCCGGGACAAAGAACACTGAAGCTTTCTTT.

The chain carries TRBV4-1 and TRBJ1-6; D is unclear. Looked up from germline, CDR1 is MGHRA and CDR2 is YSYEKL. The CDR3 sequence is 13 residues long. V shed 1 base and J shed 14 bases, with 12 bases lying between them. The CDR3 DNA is TGCGCCAGCAGCCAAGCAACCGACATCACCCTCCACTTT. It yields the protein CASSQATDITLHF.

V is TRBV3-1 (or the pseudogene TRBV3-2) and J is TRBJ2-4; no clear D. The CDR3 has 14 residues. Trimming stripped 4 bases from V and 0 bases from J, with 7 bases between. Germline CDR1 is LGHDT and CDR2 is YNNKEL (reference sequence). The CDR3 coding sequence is TGTGCCAGCAGCCCTCAGGTAGCCAAAAACATTCAGTACTTC. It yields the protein CASSPQVAKNIQYF.

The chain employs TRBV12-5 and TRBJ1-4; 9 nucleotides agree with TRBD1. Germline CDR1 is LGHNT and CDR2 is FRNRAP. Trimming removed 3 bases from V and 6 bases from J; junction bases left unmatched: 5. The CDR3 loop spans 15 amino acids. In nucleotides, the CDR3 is TGTGCTAGTGGTTTAGGACAGGGGAATGATGAAAAACTGTTTTTT. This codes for CASGLGQGNDEKLFF.

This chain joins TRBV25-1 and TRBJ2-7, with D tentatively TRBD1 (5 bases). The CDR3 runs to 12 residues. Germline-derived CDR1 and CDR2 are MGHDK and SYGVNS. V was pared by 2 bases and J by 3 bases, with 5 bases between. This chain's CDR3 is CASSETGYEQYF. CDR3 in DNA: TGTGCCAGCAGTGAAACAGGCTACGAGCAGTACTTC.

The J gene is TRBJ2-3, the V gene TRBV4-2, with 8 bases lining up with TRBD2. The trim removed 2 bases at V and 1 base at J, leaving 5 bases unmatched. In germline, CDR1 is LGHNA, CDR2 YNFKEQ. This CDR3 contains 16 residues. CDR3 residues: CASSQIREGGTDTQYF. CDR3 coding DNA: TGTGCCAGCAGCCAAATTCGGGAGGGGGGCACAGATACGCAGTATTTT.

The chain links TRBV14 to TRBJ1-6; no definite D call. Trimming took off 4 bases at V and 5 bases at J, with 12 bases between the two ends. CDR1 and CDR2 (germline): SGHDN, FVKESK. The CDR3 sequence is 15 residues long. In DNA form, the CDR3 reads TGTGCCAGCAGCCCCCGTCGATCAGATAATTCACCCCTCCACTTT. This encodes CASSPRRSDNSPLHF. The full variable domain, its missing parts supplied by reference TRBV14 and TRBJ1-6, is EAGVTQFPSHSVIEKGQTVTLRCDPISGHDNLYWYRRVMGKEIKFLLHFVKESKQDESGMPNNRFLAERTGGTYSTLKVQPAELEDSGVYFCASSPRRSDNSPLHFGNGTRLTVT.

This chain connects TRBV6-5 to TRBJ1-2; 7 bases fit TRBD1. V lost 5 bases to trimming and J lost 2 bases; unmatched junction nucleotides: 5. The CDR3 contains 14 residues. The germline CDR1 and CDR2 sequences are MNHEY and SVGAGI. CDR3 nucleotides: TGTGCCAGCAGTACCCGGGACAGCAACTATGGCTACACCTTC. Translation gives CASSTRDSNYGYTF.